This is a list of T cell receptor beta chains from one sample in a study of prognosis after radiotherapy for stage I lung cancer. TCRdb used MiXCR to reprocess the multiplex PCR reads, holding one entry per CDR3 protein. This sample has roughly 30,000 distinct CDR3 sequences; 34% occur once, and the top ten carry around 16%. The sample in question was PBMCs, obtained before or after stereotactic body radiation therapy (not recorded which). The source is a donor of 50 years or more with non-small cell lung cancer. Both conserved end residues are part of each CDR3. Each record gives: D gene, J gene, clone size, V gene, CDR3 DNA, CDR3 protein. D genes are given only for firm matches. Rows may omit the clone size; those that give it use once, few, many or a size class.

-,TRBJ2-7,-,TRBV7-8,TGTGCCAGCAGCTTAGTACCGGTCAGCGAGCAGTACTTC,CASSLVPVSEQYF
-,TRBJ2-3,many,TRBV5-8,TGTGCCAGCAGCTTGGCAGGGGCCGCTTTCACAGATACGCAGTATTTT,CASSLAGAAFTDTQYF
-,TRBJ2-5,many,TRBV6-4,TGTGCCAGCAGGGCCCGTGCGGGGTACGGGGAGACCCAGTACTTC,CASRARAGYGETQYF
-,TRBJ2-7,few,TRBV5-6,TGTGCCAGCAGCTTGAGGGCTTACGAGCAGTACTTC,CASSLRAYEQYF
TRBD2,TRBJ2-1,many,TRBV9,TGTGCCAGCAGCTCTAGCGGGAGACCCTTGGATGAGCAGTTCTTC,CASSSSGRPLDEQFF
TRBD2,TRBJ2-3,many,TRBV9,TGTGCCAGCAGCCCTCAGGGAGGGGATACGCAGTATTTT,CASSPQGGDTQYF
-,TRBJ2-1,many,TRBV28,TGTGCCAGCAGTTTACAAAATGAGCAGTTCTTC,CASSLQNEQFF
-,TRBJ1-6,-,TRBV6-1,TGTGCCAGCAGTGATGGCTGGAGCTCCTATAATTCACCCCTCCACTTT,CASSDGWSSYNSPLHF
TRBD1,TRBJ1-1,once,TRBV20-1,TGCAGTGCTAGCCCCTGGGACAGGGGGAGCAAAAATGAAGCTTTCTTT,CSASPWDRGSKNEAFF
-,TRBJ1-2,many,TRBV20-1,TGCAGTGCTATGAGGGACCCAGACTTCGGCTATGGCTACACCTTC,CSAMRDPDFGYGYTF
TRBD1,TRBJ1-2,-,TRBV6-2/TRBV6-3,TGTGCCAGCAGTGACTCGCCGGACAGGGTGCTCTATGGCTACACCTTC,CASSDSPDRVLYGYTF
TRBD2,TRBJ2-3,many,TRBV20-1,TGCAGTGCTAGCCCTCCGGGACTACCTAGCACAGATACGCAGTATTTT,CSASPPGLPSTDTQYF
TRBD2,TRBJ2-3,many,TRBV3-1,TGTGCCAGCAGCCAGAGCGGGAGGCCCACAGATACGCAGTATTTT,CASSQSGRPTDTQYF
-,TRBJ2-1,many,TRBV5-1,TGCGCCAGCAGCTTCGGGGATGAGCAGTTCTTC,CASSFGDEQFF
TRBD1,TRBJ1-6,many,TRBV12-3/TRBV12-4,TGTGCCAGCAGTTTAGGAGTGACAGGGAATTCACCCCTCCACTTT,CASSLGVTGNSPLHF
TRBD1,TRBJ1-1,-,TRBV6-2/TRBV6-3,TGTGCCAGCAGTTCCATTACAGGGGTCGGAGCTTTCTTT,CASSSITGVGAFF
-,TRBJ2-7,many,TRBV19,TGTGCCAGTAGTCCTCAAATAAGCTCCTACGAGCAGTACTTC,CASSPQISSYEQYF
-,TRBJ2-1,-,TRBV2,TGTGCCAGCAGACCTCGGGGGTGCTCCTACAGTGAGCAGTTCTTC,CASRPRGCSYSEQFF
TRBD2,TRBJ2-5,many,TRBV6-1,TGTGCCAGCAGCCGAAGCGGGGGGAGGTTGGAGACCCAGTACTTC,CASSRSGGRLETQYF
-,TRBJ2-4,many,TRBV7-9,TGTGCCAGCACCGATACACTAGCCAAAAACATTCAGTACTTC,CASTDTLAKNIQYF
-,TRBJ1-3,many,TRBV19,TGTGCCAGTAGTATCGCGGGCTCTGGAAACACCATATATTTT,CASSIAGSGNTIYF
-,TRBJ2-1,many,TRBV20-1,TGCAGTGCTAGAGATGAGGGGGGCCGGTTGTTGAATGAGCAGTTCTTC,CSARDEGGRLLNEQFF